This TCR beta chain is from a study of regulatory T cells in long-lasting Graves disease (dated by TCRdb to the early 2020s). For context, the study as a whole: To count as having persistent Graves' disease, a patient had to have received antithyroid drug treatment for over 5 years with TSH receptor autoantibodies remaining persistently positive. Patients with persistent Graves' disease were compared with patients with newly diagnosed Graves' disease using TCR sequencing and RNA sequencing of peripheral blood. The study took place in China and was registered as a clinical trial. A total of roughly 35 samples were covered by TCR sequencing, comprising approximately 13 persistent and 20 newly diagnosed Graves' disease patients. Antithyroid drugs had been taken for approximately 9.7 years on average by persistent Graves' disease patients in the clinical cohort.

Library preparation was by multiplex PCR. The sample was run on an Illumina HiSeq 4000. TCR beta libraries were built with iRepertoire HTBI primers and Arm-PCR amplification of CDR3 regions. Before sequencing, the PCR products went through gel purification. In the source study's methods: Across samples, about 63 TRBV and roughly 13 TRBJ segments were identified and used for gene usage analysis of CDR3 amino acid clonotypes. COPE and FqMerger were used to merge the filtered high-quality paired reads into contigs. BLAST was used to align contigs to the IMGT TRBV, TRBD and TRBJ reference genes, and CDR3 was defined following IMGT. Clonotypes above 0.1% frequency were classified as highly expanded clones. Repertoire diversity was measured by Shannon entropy, and V-J evenness by the Gini coefficient. Public clonotypes were defined as clonotypes shared by more than one individual. The public sequencing data were trimmed at Q25 with fastp and processed into clonotypes with MiXCR by TCRdb, which kept only in-frame beta chains. Each CDR3 protein gets just one entry, which takes the most common genes and DNA from the rows behind it. The V and J calls were not made by the authors but by TCRdb's processing. This sample is represented by a few hundred thousand distinct CDR3 sequences; about 22% of them were singletons. The ten biggest clones cover approximately 6.4% of the sample.

Germline trimming: 3 bases from V, 5 bases from J; junction bases outside gene matches: 2. CDR1 DFQATT and CDR2 SNEGSKA were looked up in the germline V gene (reference sequence). Reading from cysteine to phenylalanine, the CDR3 counts 14 amino acids. The CDR3 DNA has 42 bases and is translated from base 1. A word on this clonotype: Its target antigen remains unknown. No base qualities exist here, and no much larger clone lies one base off it.

Results the study describes overall, beyond this receptor: Sequencing and analysis were limited to the TCR beta chain. Persistent disease showed preferential use of TRBV28, TRBJ1-2 and TRBJ2-5, whereas newly diagnosed disease favored TRBV20-1 and TRBJ2-1. The study examined only peripheral blood because the primary lesion, thyroid tissue, could not be accessed. Persistent Graves' disease patients showed lower TCR Shannon entropy and fewer highly expanded clones than newly diagnosed patients, suggesting clonal expansion. Patients with persistent disease shared more public clonotypes (around 2,500) than newly diagnosed patients did (more than 900). The authors acknowledged the small sample size as a limitation that may reduce accuracy.

Read against the paper, the sample's time point label means: persistent/refractory GD, antithyroid drugs over 5 years with positive TRAb. For both TCR sequencing and RNA sequencing, RNA was extracted from PBMCs using TRIzol. The diagnosis of Graves' disease was made according to American Thyroid Association guidelines. The patients came from an endocrinology department in Xi'an, China. Each patient gave 8.5 to 9.5 milliliters of peripheral blood, collected in an EDTA anticoagulant tube. Ficoll Paque Plus density gradient separation was used to isolate PBMCs, and no additional T cell sorting was done. An Agilent 2100 Bioanalyzer and agarose gel were used to assess RNA quality, and a NanoDrop 2000 was used to measure RNA concentration.

The sequence derives from a female donor with Graves disease. Here the chain combines TRBV20-1 and TRBJ2-3, with 13 bases in between that match TRBD2. The specimen was peripheral blood mononuclear cells (PBMCs), collected when the disease was refractory, from a patient treated with antithyroid drugs. The CDR3 region has the sequence CSARTSGRIDTQYF. The sequenced DNA is TGCAGTGCTAGGACTAGCGGGAGGATAGATACGCAGTATTTT.